The 8 T cell receptor beta chains reported below all come from one sample, sequenced in a study of T cell repertoires in cytomegalovirus infection. One entry per CDR3 protein results from TCRdb running MiXCR on the reads. The data contain 150,000 to 200,000 distinct CDR3 sequences, more than 9% of them singletons. Sequenced: PBMCs. These receptors all stem from a human donor in good health (CMV status not recorded). Some clones in this sample may be carry-over from other donors' samples.

This clonotype occurred a few times. The chain uses TRBV20-1 and TRBJ1-2; D is ambiguous. Trimming cost V 3 bases and J 0 bases, with 2 bases left between them. The length of the CDR3 is 11 residues. Germline values: CDR1 DFQATT, CDR2 SNEGSKA (reference sequence). CDR3 in DNA: TGCAGTGCTAGTTCTAACTATGGCTACACCTTC. Translating gives CSASSNYGYTF.

About this clonotype itself: One junction end disagrees with the germline gene, perhaps due to a read error. This CDR3 reads CASSKYATGKGEQYF. The CDR3 region has the DNA TGTGCCAGCAGTAAATACGCGACAGGGAAGGGCGAGCAGTACTTC. The rearrangement uses TRBV25-1 and TRBJ2-7, with 7 positions matching TRBD1. CDR1 and CDR2 from the germline V gene are MGHDK and SYGVNS. This CDR3 comprises 15 residues.

The table lists this clonotype with a few counts. The rearrangement links TRBV5-6 to TRBJ2-1; D might be TRBD1 (5 bases). V was cut by 3 bases and J by 9 bases, with 19 bases left in between. This CDR3 region has 15 residues. Germline assignment: CDR1 SGHDT and CDR2 YYEEEE. The CDR3 here is CASSSWGVGFSEQFF. The CDR3 DNA is TGTGCCAGCAGCTCCTGGGGCGTCGGATTTAGTGAGCAGTTCTTC.

The rearrangement links TRBV6-1 to TRBJ1-1, with TRBD1 identical over 9 bases. This CDR3 is built from 10 residues. CDR1 MNHNS and CDR2 SASEGT come from the germline V gene. CDR3 in DNA: TGTGTCACAGGGGGCTCTGAAGCTTTCTTT. The encoded protein is CVTGGSEAFF.

The CDR3 protein is CATRGIDSGYGYTF. CDR3 nucleotides: TGTGCCACCCGAGGGATAGACAGCGGATATGGCTACACCTTC. The chain recombines TRBV19 with TRBJ1-2; perhaps TRBD1 as D (5 bases). Germline V lookup: CDR1 LNHDA, CDR2 SQIVND (reference sequence). The CDR3 has 14 amino acids. The germline V and J ends were trimmed by 10 bases and 5 bases, with 20 bases remaining between them.

The sample holds many counts of this clonotype. CDR3 residues: CASSGGHRDNEQFF. The CDR3 DNA reads TGTGCCAGCAGTGGGGGACACAGGGACAATGAGCAGTTCTTC. The gene calls are TRBV6-2 or TRBV6-3 and TRBJ2-1, with D possibly being TRBD1 (6 bases). Germline CDR1 and CDR2: MNHEY and SVGEGT. V lost 5 bases and J lost 5, with 13 bases in between. The CDR3 totals 14 residues.

This clonotype occurred many times. The J gene is TRBJ2-2, the V gene TRBV7-9; D gene unclear. This CDR3 is built from 16 residues. The germline V gene has CDR1 SEHNR and CDR2 FQNEAQ (reference sequence). V lost 4 bases to trimming and J lost 4 bases, with 16 bases between them. DNA for the CDR3: TGTGCCAGCAGCTCAAGACCGGCTACGGGCACCGGGGAGCTGTTTTTT. As protein: CASSSRPATGTGELFF.

In its sample, this clonotype was seen a few times. V and J are TRBV7-6 and TRBJ2-7; TRBD2 agrees at 13 bases. After removal of 3 bases from V and 1 base from J, the junction contained 0 bases not matched to a gene. The germline CDR1 and CDR2 sequences are SGHVS and FNYEAQ. CDR3 length: 15 amino acids. CDR3 DNA: TGTGCCAGCAGCTTGACTAGCGGGGGGTCCTACGAGCAGTACTTC. Amino acids: CASSLTSGGSYEQYF.